The present T cell receptor (beta chain) was sequenced within a study of blood T cell repertoires in COVID-19. Study context: The United States, Italy and Spain provided the acute and convalescent COVID-19 samples.

Participant-given clinical history determined each cohort assignment. As processed by the authors: The assay estimated nucleated cells by amplifying reference gene primers. This table comes from immunoSEQ multiplex PCR, and its TCRdb copy is limited to in-frame clones, with some not included. For V, J and clone size, that table is used; D and trimming come from the DNA. In the table there are 200,000 to 300,000 clones, 85% to 90% of which are singletons. The germline V gene has CDR1 LNHDA and CDR2 SQIVND (reference sequence). Trimming removed 3 bases at V and 0 bases at J, with 9 bases between. This CDR3 contains 15 residues.

The TCR comes from a man aged 40-49 years who had recovered from COVID-19. The rearrangement joins TRBV19 to TRBJ1-5, with unresolved D. The specimen sequenced was PBMCs or T cells enriched from blood (not recorded which). The CDR3 region has the DNA TGTGCCAGTAGTATCGGTGTAGATAGCAATCAGCCCCAGCATTTT. This sequence encodes CASSIGVDSNQPQHF.